The entry below describes one T cell receptor (beta chain). This specimen comes from a study of blood T cell repertoires in COVID-19. Per the germline V gene, CDR1 is SNHLY and CDR2 is FYNNEI. Losses at the gene ends were 6 bases for V and 9 bases for J; bases not matched to a gene: 9. This CDR3 is built from 15 residues. TCRdb keeps only in-frame clones here, not all; method: immunoSEQ multiplex PCR. The sample lists around 150,000 clones; around 83% were seen once. This sequence originates from an older woman with COVID-19, enrolled during active disease. The chain joins TRBV2 to TRBJ2-1; 12 nucleotides match TRBD2. Sequencing input: peripheral blood. In DNA form, the CDR3 reads TGTGCCAGCAGGTATAGGACTAGCGGGGACGGTGAGCAGTTCTTC. This encodes CASRYRTSGDGEQFF. Together with reference TRBV2 and TRBJ2-1, the CDR3 gives the full variable domain: EPEVTQTPSHQVTQMGQEVILRCVPISNHLYFYWYRQILGQKVEFLVSFYNNEISEKSEIFDDQFSVERPDGSNFTLKIRSTKLEDSAMYFCASRYRTSGDGEQFFGPGTRLTVL.